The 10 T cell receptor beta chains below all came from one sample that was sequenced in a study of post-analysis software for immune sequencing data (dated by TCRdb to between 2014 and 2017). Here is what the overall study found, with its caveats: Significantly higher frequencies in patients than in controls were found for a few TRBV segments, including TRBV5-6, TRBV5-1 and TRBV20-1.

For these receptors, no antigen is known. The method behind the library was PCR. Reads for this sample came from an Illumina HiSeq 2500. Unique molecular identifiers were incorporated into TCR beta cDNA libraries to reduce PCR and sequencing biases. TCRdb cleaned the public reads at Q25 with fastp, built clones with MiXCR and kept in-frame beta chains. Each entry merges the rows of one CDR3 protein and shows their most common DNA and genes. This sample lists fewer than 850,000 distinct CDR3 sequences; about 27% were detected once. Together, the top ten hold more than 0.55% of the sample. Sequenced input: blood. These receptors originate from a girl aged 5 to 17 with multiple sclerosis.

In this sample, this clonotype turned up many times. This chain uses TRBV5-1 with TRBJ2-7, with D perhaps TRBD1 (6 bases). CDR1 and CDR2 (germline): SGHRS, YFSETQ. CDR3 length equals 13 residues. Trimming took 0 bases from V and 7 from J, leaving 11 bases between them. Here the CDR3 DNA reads TGCGCCAGCAGCTTGGATTTGGGGGCGGAGCAGTACTTC. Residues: CASSLDLGAEQYF.

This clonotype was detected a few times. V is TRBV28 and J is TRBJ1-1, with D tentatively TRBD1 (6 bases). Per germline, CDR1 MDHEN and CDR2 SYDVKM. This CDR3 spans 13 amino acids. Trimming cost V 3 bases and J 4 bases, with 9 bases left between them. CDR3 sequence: CASSFRGATEAFF. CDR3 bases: TGTGCCAGCAGTTTTCGGGGGGCCACTGAAGCTTTCTTT.

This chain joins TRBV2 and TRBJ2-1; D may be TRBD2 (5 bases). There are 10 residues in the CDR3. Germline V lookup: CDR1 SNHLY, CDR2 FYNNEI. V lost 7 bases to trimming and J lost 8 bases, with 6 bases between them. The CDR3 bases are TGTGCCAGCACGGGGTATGAGCAGTTCTTC. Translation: CASTGYEQFF. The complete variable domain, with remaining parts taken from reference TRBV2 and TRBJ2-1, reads EPEVTQTPSHQVTQMGQEVILRCVPISNHLYFYWYRQILGQKVEFLVSFYNNEISEKSEIFDDQFSVERPDGSNFTLKIRSTKLEDSAMYFCASTGYEQFFGPGTRLTVL.

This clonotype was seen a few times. CDR3 residues: CASTKGQECSEQYF. The DNA of the CDR3 is TGTGCCAGCACCAAGGGACAGGAGTGCAGCGAGCAGTACTTC. J is TRBJ2-7 and V is TRBV6-5; 8 nucleotides agree with TRBD1. The CDR3 is 14 residues long. Germline trimming cut 7 bases from V and 6 bases from J; bases unmatched to any gene: 11. Per the germline V gene, CDR1 is MNHEY and CDR2 is SVGAGI.

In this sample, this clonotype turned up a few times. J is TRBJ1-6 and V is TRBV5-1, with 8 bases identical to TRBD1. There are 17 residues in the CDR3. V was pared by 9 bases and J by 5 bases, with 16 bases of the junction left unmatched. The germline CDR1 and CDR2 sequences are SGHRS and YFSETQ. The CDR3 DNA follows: TGCGCCACGACTCGGTCCGGGACAGGTCCCCATAATTCACCCCTCCACTTT. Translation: CATTRSGTGPHNSPLHF.

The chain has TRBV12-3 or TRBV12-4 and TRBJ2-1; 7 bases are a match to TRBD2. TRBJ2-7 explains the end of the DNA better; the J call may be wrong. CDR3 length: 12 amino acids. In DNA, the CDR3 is TGTGCCAGCAGATTGAGCGGGGATGAGCAGTACTTC. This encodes CASRLSGDEQYF.

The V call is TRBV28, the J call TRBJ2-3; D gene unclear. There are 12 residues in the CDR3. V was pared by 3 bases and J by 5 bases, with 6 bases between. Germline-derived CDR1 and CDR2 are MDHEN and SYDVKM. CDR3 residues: CASSFRRDTQYF. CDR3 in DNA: TGTGCCAGCAGTTTTCGTCGAGATACGCAGTATTTT.

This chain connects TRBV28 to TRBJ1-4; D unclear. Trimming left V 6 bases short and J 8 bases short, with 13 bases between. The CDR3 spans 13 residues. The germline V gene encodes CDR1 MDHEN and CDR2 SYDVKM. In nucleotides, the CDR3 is TGTGCCAGCAGCCCCTGGCTGGGGGAAAAACTGTTTTTT. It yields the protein CASSPWLGEKLFF.

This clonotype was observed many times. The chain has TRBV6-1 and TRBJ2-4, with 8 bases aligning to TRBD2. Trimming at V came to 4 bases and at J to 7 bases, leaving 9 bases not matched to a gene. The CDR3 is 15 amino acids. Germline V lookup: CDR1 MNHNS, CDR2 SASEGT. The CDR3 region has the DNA TGTGCCAGCAGTGCCCCGGGACTAGGGGTTAACATTCAGTACTTC. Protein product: CASSAPGLGVNIQYF.

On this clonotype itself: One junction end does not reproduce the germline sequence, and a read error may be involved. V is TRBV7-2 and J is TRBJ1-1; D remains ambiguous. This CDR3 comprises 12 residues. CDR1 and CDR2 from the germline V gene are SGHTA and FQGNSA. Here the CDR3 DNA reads TGTGCCAGCAGCTTCCCCCGCACTGAAACTTTCTTT. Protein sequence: CASSFPRTETFF.